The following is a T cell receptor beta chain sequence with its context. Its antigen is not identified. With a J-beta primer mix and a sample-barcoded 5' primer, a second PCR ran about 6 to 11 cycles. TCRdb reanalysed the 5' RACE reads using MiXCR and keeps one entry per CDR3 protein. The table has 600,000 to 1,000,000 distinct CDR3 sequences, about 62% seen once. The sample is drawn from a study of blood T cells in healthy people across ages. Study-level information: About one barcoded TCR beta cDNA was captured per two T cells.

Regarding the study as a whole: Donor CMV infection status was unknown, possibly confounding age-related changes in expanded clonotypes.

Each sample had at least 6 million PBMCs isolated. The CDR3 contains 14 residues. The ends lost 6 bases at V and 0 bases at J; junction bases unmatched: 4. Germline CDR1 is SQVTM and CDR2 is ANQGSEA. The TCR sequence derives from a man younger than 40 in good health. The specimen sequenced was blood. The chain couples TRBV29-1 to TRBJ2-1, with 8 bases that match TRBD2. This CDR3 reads CSVVLADSYNEQFF. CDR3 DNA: TGCAGCGTGGTACTAGCGGACTCCTACAATGAGCAGTTCTTC.